The present entry profiles one TCR beta chain with its context. Its antigen is not known. Germline V gene lookup returns CDR1 SGHVS and CDR2 FNYEAQ. J was trimmed by 4 bases and V by 1 base; bases with no gene match: 0. The CDR3 length is 13 residues. Produced via immunoSEQ multiplex PCR; TCRdb's table is partial and in-frame only. The data contain 45,000 to 65,000 clones, approximately 93% of them singletons. This sample was included in a study of cytomegalovirus exposure and HLA in healthy donors. Study-wide results and limits: Rare TCR sequences predominated, though certain public TCRs were found in many donors. As was reported, the classifier diagnosed cytomegalovirus status with high specificity and sensitivity.

Material for sequencing was PBMCs. The TCR originated in a woman aged 18-35 years in good health and CMV-seropositive. V gene TRBV7-6 combines with J gene TRBJ2-7; 8 bases are a match to TRBD1. CDR3 sequence: CASSLGTGYEQYF. The CDR3 DNA sequence: TGTGCCAGCAGCTTAGGGACAGGGTACGAGCAGTACTTC.